This T cell receptor beta chain appears in the sequencing data of a study of CD8 T cells in ankylosing spondylitis. Study-level findings and limits: As reported, disease-linked clones showed significant enrichment in matched ankylosing spondylitis synovial fluid. Characteristic of ankylosing spondylitis blood, it appeared, was a TCR beta motif comprising roughly eight highly homologous variants.

Researchers built TCR beta libraries using quantitative 5'-RACE with molecular barcodes. Via MiXCR, TCRdb re-called the 5' RACE reads, giving one row per CDR3 protein. The table lists 700,000 to 850,000 distinct CDR3 sequences, 12% of them singletons. Many counts were recorded for this clonotype. What it binds is unknown. Sequencing used blood, either unsorted or a sorted T cell fraction (not recorded which). This TCR was sampled from a male donor with ankylosing spondylitis.

In nucleotides, the CDR3 is TGCGCCAGCAGCCAAGCCGGAGGACTGACAGATACGCAGTATTTT. Translation gives CASSQAGGLTDTQYF. This chain uses TRBV4-3 with TRBJ2-3, with D maybe TRBD2 (5 bases). CDR1 and CDR2 (germline): LGHNA, YSLEER. The CDR3 sequence is 15 residues long. V lost 1 base and J lost 3, with 11 bases in between.